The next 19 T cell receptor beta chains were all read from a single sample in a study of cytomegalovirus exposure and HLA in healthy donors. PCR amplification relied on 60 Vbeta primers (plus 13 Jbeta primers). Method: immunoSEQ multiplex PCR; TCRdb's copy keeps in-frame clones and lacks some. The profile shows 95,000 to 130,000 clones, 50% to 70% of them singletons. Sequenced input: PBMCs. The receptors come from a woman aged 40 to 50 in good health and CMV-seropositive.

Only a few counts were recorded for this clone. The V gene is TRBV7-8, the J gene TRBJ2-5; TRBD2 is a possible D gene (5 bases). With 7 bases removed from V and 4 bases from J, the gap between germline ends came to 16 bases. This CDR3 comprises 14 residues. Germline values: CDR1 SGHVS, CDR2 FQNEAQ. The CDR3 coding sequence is TGTGCCAGCACCGGGCGGGTGATAGGAGAGACCCAGTACTTC. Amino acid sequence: CASTGRVIGETQYF.

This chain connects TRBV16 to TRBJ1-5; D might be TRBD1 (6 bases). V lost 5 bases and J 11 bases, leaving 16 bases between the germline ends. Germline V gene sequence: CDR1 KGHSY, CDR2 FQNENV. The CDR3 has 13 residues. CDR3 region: CASSRQGTYAQHF. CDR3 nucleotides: TGTGCCAGCAGCAGGCAGGGGACGTATGCCCAGCATTTT.

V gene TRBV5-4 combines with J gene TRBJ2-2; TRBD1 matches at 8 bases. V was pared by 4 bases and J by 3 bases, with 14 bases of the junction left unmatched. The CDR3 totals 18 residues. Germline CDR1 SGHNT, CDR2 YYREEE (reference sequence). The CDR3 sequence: CASSRGQGALRDTGELFF. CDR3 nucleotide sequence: TGTGCCAGCAGCCGCGGGCAGGGGGCGCTCCGTGACACCGGGGAGCTGTTTTTT.

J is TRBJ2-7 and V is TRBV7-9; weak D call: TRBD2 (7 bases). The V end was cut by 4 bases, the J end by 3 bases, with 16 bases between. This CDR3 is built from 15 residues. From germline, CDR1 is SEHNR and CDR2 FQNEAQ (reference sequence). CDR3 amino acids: CASSSSGASGYEQYF. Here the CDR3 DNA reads TGTGCCAGCAGCTCCTCGGGGGCTAGCGGCTACGAGCAGTACTTC. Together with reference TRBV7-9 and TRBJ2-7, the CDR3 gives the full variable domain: DTGVSQNPRHKITKRGQNVTFRCDPISEHNRLYWYRQTLGQGPEFLTYFQNEAQLEKSRLLSDRFSAERPKGSFSTLEIQRTEQGDSAMYLCASSSSGASGYEQYFGPGTRLTVT.

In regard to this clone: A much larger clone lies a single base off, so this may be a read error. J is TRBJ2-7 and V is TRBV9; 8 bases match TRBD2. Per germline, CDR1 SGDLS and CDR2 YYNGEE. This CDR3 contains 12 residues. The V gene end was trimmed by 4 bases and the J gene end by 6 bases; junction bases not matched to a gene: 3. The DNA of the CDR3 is TGTGCCAGCAGCCCCGGGGGGGGCGAGCAGTACTTC. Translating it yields CASSPGGGEQYF.

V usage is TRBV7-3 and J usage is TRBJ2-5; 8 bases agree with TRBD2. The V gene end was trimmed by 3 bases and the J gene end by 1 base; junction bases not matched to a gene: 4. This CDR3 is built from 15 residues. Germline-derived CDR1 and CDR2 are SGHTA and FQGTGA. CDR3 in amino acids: CASSLLSGSQETQYF. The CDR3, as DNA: TGTGCCAGCAGCTTGTTGAGCGGGAGCCAAGAGACCCAGTACTTC.

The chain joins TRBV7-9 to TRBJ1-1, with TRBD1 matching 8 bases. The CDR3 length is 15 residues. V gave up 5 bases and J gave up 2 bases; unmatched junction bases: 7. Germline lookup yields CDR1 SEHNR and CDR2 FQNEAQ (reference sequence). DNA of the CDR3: TGTGCCAGCAGCAAACAGACAGGGGCTAACACTGAAGCTTTCTTT. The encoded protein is CASSKQTGANTEAFF.

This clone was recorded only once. CDR3 nucleotide sequence: TGTGCCAGCAGCCTGGGACACCCCGCCTACGAGCAGTACTTC. This codes for CASSLGHPAYEQYF. The rearrangement links TRBV6-5 to TRBJ2-7; weak D call: TRBD1 (6 bases). This CDR3 has 14 amino acids. The V end was cut by 6 bases, the J end by 2 bases, with 14 bases between. Germline V gene data show CDR1 as MNHEY and CDR2 as SVGAGI.

The CDR3 DNA reads as TGTGCCAGTACTAGACAGGGTCTGAACACTGAAGCTTTCTTT. This sequence encodes CASTRQGLNTEAFF. J is TRBJ1-1 and V is TRBV19; 7 bases fit TRBD1. CDR1 LNHDA and CDR2 SQIVND come from the germline V gene (reference sequence). The length of the CDR3 is 14 residues. The ends lost 7 bases at V and 0 bases at J; junction bases unmatched: 5.

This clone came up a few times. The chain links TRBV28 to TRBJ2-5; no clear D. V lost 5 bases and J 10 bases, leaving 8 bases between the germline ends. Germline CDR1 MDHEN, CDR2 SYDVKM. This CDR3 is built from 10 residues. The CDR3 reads CASSHQDQYF. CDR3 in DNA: TGTGCCAGCAGTCACCAGGACCAGTACTTC. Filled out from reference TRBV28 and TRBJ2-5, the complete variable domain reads DVKVTQSSRYLVKRTGEKVFLECVQDMDHENMFWYRQDPGLGLRLIYFSYDVKMKEKGDIPEGYSVSREKKERFSLILESASTNQTSMYLCASSHQDQYFGPGTRLLVL.

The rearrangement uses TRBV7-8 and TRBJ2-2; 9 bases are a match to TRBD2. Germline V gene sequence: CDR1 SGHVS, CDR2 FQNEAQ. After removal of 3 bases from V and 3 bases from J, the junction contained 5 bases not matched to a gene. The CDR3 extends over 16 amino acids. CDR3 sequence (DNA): TGTGCCAGCAGCTTGACTAGCGGTGAGGACACCGGGGAGCTGTTTTTT. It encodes CASSLTSGEDTGELFF. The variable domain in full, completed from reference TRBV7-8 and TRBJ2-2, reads GAGVSQSPRYKVAKRGQDVALRCDPISGHVSLFWYQQALGQGPEFLTYFQNEAQLDKSGLPSDRFFAERPEGSVSTLKIQRTQQEDSAVYLCASSLTSGEDTGELFFGEGSRLTVL.

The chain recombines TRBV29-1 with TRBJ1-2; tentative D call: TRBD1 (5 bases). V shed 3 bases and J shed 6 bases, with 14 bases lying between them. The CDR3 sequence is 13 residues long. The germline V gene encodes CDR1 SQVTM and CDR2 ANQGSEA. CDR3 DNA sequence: TGCAGCGTTGAGGGGGGGGGAACGAATGGCTACACCTTC. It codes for CSVEGGGTNGYTF. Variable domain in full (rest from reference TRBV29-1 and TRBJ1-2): SAVISQKPSRDICQRGTSLTIQCQVDSQVTMMFWYRQQPGQSLTLIATANQGSEATYESGFVIDKFPISRPNLTFSTLTVSNMSPEDSSIYLCSVEGGGTNGYTFGSGTRLTVV.

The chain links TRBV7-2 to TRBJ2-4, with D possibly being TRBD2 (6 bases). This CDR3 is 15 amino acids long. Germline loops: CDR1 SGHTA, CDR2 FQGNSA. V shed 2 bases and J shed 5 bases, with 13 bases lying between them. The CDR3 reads CASSLWGVAQNIQYF. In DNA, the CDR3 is TGTGCCAGCAGCTTATGGGGGGTGGCCCAAAACATTCAGTACTTC.

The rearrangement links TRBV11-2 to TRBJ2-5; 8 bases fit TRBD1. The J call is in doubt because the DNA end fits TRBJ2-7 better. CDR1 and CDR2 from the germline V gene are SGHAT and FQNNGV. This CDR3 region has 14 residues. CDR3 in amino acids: CASSFGTGSYEQYF. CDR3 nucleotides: TGTGCCAGCAGCTTCGGGACAGGTTCCTACGAGCAGTACTTC.

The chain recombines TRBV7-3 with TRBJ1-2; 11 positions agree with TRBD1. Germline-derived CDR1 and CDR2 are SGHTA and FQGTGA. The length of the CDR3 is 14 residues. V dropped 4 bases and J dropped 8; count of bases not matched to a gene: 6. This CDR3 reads CASSSSGTGGGYTF. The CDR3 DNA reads TGTGCCAGCAGCTCGTCCGGGACAGGGGGGGGCTACACCTTC. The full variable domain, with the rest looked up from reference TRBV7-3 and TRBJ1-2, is GAGVSQTPSNKVTEKGKYVELRCDPISGHTALYWYRQSLGQGPEFLIYFQGTGAADDSGLPNDRFFAVRPEGSVSTLKIQRTERGDSAVYLCASSSSGTGGGYTFGSGTRLTVV.

In nucleotides, the CDR3 is TGTGCCAGCAGCGCAGAGGACTACGAGCAGTACTTC. This codes for CASSAEDYEQYF. The chain employs TRBV9 and TRBJ2-7, with D uncertain. This CDR3 has 12 residues. The V gene's germline CDR1 is SGDLS and CDR2 YYNGEE. Deletions cut 3 bases from V and 3 bases from J, with 7 bases between. Full variable domain (rest looked up from reference TRBV9 and TRBJ2-7): DSGVTQTPKHLITATGQRVTLRCSPRSGDLSVYWYQQSLDQGLQFLIQYYNGEERAKGNILERFSAQQFPDLHSELNLSSLELGDSALYFCASSAEDYEQYFGPGTRLTVT.

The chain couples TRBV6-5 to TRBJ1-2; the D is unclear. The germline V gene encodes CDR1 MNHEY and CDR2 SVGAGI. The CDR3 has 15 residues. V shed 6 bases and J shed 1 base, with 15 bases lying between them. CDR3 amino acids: CASRNSDTYNYGYTF. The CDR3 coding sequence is TGTGCCAGCAGGAACTCCGACACCTATAACTATGGCTACACCTTC.

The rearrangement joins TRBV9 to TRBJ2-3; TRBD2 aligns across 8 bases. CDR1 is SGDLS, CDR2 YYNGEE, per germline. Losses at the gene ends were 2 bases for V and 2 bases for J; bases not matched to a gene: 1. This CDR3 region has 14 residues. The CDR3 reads CASSVSGTTDTQYF. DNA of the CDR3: TGTGCCAGCAGCGTTAGCGGGACCACAGATACGCAGTATTTT. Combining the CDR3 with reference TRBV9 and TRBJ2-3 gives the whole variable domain DSGVTQTPKHLITATGQRVTLRCSPRSGDLSVYWYQQSLDQGLQFLIQYYNGEERAKGNILERFSAQQFPDLHSELNLSSLELGDSALYFCASSVSGTTDTQYFGPGTRLTVL.

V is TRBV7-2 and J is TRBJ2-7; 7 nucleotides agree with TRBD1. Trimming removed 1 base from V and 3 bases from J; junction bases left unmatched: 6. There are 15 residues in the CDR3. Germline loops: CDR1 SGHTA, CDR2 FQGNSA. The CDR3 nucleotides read TGTGCCAGCAGCTTAGAGGTTCCAGGGGGCTACGAGCAGTACTTC. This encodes CASSLEVPGGYEQYF.